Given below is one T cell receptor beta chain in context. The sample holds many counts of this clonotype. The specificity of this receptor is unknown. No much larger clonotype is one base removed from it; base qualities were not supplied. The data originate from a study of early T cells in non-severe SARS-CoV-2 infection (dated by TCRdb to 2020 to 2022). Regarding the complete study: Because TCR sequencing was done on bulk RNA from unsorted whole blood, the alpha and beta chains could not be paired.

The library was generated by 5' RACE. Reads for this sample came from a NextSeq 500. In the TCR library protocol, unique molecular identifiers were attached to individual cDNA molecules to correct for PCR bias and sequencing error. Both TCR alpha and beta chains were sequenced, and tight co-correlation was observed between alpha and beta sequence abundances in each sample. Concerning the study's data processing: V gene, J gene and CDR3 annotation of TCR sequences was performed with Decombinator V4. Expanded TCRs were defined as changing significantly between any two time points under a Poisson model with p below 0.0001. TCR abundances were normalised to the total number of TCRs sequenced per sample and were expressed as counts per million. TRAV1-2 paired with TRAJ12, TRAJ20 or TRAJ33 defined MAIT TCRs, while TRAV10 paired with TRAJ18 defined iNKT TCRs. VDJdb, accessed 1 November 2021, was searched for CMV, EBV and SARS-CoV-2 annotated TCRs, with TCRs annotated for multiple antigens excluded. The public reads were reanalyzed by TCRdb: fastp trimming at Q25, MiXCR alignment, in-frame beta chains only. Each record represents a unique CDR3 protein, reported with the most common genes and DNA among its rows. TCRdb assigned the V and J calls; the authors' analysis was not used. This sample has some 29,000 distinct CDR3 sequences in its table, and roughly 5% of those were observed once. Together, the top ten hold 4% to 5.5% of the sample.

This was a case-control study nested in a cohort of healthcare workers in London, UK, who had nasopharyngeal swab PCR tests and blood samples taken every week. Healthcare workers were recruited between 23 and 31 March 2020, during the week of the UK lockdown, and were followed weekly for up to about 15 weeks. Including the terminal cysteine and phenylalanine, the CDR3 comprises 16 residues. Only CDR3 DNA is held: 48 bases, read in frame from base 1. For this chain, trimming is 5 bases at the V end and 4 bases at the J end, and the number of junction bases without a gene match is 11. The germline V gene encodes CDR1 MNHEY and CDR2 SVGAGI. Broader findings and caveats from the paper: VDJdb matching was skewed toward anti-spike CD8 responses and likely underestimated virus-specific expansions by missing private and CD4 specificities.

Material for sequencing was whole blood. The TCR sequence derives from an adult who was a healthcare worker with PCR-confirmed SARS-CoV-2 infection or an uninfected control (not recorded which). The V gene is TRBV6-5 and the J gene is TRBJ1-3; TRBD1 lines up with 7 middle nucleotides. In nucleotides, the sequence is TGTGCCAGCAGTCTTGGAATGACAGGGATCGGAAACACCATATATTTT. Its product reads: CASSLGMTGIGNTIYF.